These 15 T cell receptor beta chains share one sample of origin, sequenced in a study of cytomegalovirus exposure and HLA in healthy donors (dated by TCRdb to 2016 to 2017). The library was produced with the immunoSEQ multiplex PCR assay. The multiplex PCR relied on a mix of 60 forward primers for TCR Vbeta segments and 13 reverse primers for TCR Jbeta segments. In TCRdb, the immuneACCESS table is reduced to in-frame sequences with V and J assigned. These tables do not hold every clone; where another copy was compared, an unresolved V gene accounts for under half, and the others remain unexplained. Present in this sample are under 150,000 clones, approximately 80% of which were seen just once. 1.2% of the sample belongs to the ten largest clones. Sample: PBMCs. These receptors all stem from a girl under 10 years old in good health and CMV-seronegative.

The J gene is TRBJ1-1, the V gene TRBV25-1, with 7 bases identical to TRBD1. Germline V CDR1 and CDR2: MGHDK, SYGVNS. V dropped 5 bases and J dropped 11; count of bases not matched to a gene: 14. CDR3 size: 14 residues. The CDR3 DNA reads as TGTGCCAGCAGTAGGACAGGAATGGGTGGCTTGGCTTTCTTT. It yields the protein CASSRTGMGGLAFF.

This sequence joins TRBV6-1 and TRBJ2-5; D possibly corresponds to TRBD1 (7 bases). The J call may be mistaken, given a closer DNA end match to TRBJ2-7. CDR3 length equals 14 residues. Germline V gene lookup returns CDR1 MNHNS and CDR2 SASEGT. The CDR3 loop reads CASSGRGGAYEQYF. CDR3 nucleotide sequence: TGTGCCAGCAGCGGGAGAGGGGGCGCGTACGAGCAGTACTTC.

V usage is TRBV28 and J usage is TRBJ2-3; D is perhaps TRBD2 (6 bases). The V and J ends lost 3 bases and 3 bases respectively, with 19 bases between them. The CDR3 runs to 17 residues. Germline-derived CDR1 and CDR2 are MDHEN and SYDVKM. Here the CDR3 DNA reads TGTGCCAGCAGTTTGGATGTATGGAGGGCGGGGACAGATACGCAGTATTTT. The encoded protein is CASSLDVWRAGTDTQYF.

The chain joins TRBV2 to TRBJ2-7; TRBD2 agrees at 14 bases. V dropped 6 bases and J dropped 12; count of bases not matched to a gene: 7. The germline gives CDR1 SNHLY, CDR2 FYNNEI. The CDR3 extends over 13 amino acids. The DNA of the CDR3 is TGTGCCAGCAGAAAGGGACTAGCGGGAGCCCCGTACTTC. It specifies CASRKGLAGAPYF. The whole variable domain, filled in from reference TRBV2 and TRBJ2-7, reads EPEVTQTPSHQVTQMGQEVILRCVPISNHLYFYWYRQILGQKVEFLVSFYNNEISEKSEIFDDQFSVERPDGSNFTLKIRSTKLEDSAMYFCASRKGLAGAPYFGPGTRLTVT.

The V gene is TRBV11-2, the J gene TRBJ2-7; 14 nucleotides match TRBD2. CDR1 is SGHAT and CDR2 is FQNNGV in the germline V gene. The CDR3 extends over 15 amino acids. V was pared by 6 bases and J by 3 bases, with 4 bases of the junction left unmatched. The CDR3 reads CASRGLAGEDYEQYF. CDR3 DNA sequence: TGTGCCAGCAGGGGACTAGCGGGAGAAGACTACGAGCAGTACTTC.

This rearrangement joins TRBV27 to TRBJ1-1; tentative D call: TRBD1 (5 bases). The V end lost 5 bases, the J end lost 0 bases, and 16 bases lay between the germline ends. Germline values: CDR1 MNHEY, CDR2 SMNVEV (reference sequence). This CDR3 is 16 amino acids long. The CDR3 sequence is CASSPHWAGMNTEAFF. CDR3 bases: TGTGCCAGCAGTCCCCACTGGGCAGGGATGAACACTGAAGCTTTCTTT.

The rearrangement uses TRBV5-1 and TRBJ1-5; TRBD1 matches 10 bases. The CDR3 extends over 15 amino acids. The ends lost 4 bases at V and 4 bases at J; junction bases unmatched: 5. Germline values: CDR1 SGHRS, CDR2 YFSETQ. CDR3: CASSVDRGPNQPQHF. CDR3 nucleotide sequence: TGCGCCAGCAGCGTTGACAGGGGGCCTAATCAGCCCCAGCATTTT.

This clone was counted only a few times. The chain couples TRBV20-1 to TRBJ1-2; no clear D. Germline CDR1 is DFQATT and CDR2 is SNEGSKA (reference sequence). The V end lost 1 base, the J end lost 5 bases, and 5 bases lay between the germline ends. CDR3 length: 11 residues. CDR3 in amino acids: CSARGLYGYTF. DNA of the CDR3: TGCAGTGCTAGAGGGCTTTATGGCTACACCTTC.

The chain employs TRBV7-2 and TRBJ2-7, with 9 nucleotides matching TRBD2. Looked up from germline, CDR1 is SGHTA and CDR2 is FQGNSA. The CDR3 sequence is 16 residues long. After removal of 5 bases from V and 4 bases from J, the junction contained 12 bases not matched to a gene. The DNA for the CDR3 is TGTGCCAGCAGCCCCCAGCGGGCGGGGGGGTCGTACGAGCAGTACTTC. Protein product: CASSPQRAGGSYEQYF. The entire variable domain, with the rest obtained from reference TRBV7-2 and TRBJ2-7, is as follows: GAGVSQSPSNKVTEKGKDVELRCDPISGHTALYWYRQSLGQGLEFLIYFQGNSAPDKSGLPSDRFSAERTGGSVSTLTIQRTQQEDSAVYLCASSPQRAGGSYEQYFGPGTRLTVT.

Only one count was recorded for this clone. The chain combines TRBV11-2 with TRBJ2-7; maybe TRBD2 (5 bases). The CDR3 runs to 13 residues. The germline V gene encodes CDR1 SGHAT and CDR2 FQNNGV. V was trimmed by 3 bases and J by 3 bases, leaving 9 bases between them. The CDR3 reads CASSFGLFYEQYF. Here the CDR3 DNA reads TGTGCCAGCAGCTTCGGACTGTTCTACGAGCAGTACTTC.

The rearrangement links TRBV9 to TRBJ2-1; TRBD2 matches at 8 bases. Germline CDR1 and CDR2: SGDLS and YYNGEE. CDR3 size: 16 residues. V shed 1 base and J 7 bases; nucleotides not matched to a gene: 10. The CDR3 protein is CASSVSLAGGRNEQFF. CDR3 DNA: TGTGCCAGCAGCGTATCACTGGCGGGAGGTAGGAATGAGCAGTTCTTC. The variable domain in full, with the rest retrieved from reference TRBV9 and TRBJ2-1, is DSGVTQTPKHLITATGQRVTLRCSPRSGDLSVYWYQQSLDQGLQFLIQYYNGEERAKGNILERFSAQQFPDLHSELNLSSLELGDSALYFCASSVSLAGGRNEQFFGPGTRLTVL.

The gene calls are TRBV29-1 and TRBJ2-4; the match to TRBD2 covers 7 bases. The CDR3 is made up of 17 amino acids. CDR1 and CDR2 from the germline V gene are SQVTM and ANQGSEA. The V segment lost 7 bases and the J segment 3 bases; nucleotides outside the gene matches: 18. The CDR3 here is CSARYSRASGGKNIQYF. The DNA for the CDR3 is TGCAGCGCCCGTTATTCCAGGGCTAGCGGAGGCAAAAACATTCAGTACTTC.

V is TRBV27 and J is TRBJ2-7; 13 bases agree with TRBD2. Germline CDR1 and CDR2: MNHEY and SMNVEV (reference sequence). CDR3 length: 14 amino acids. The J segment lost 6 bases and the V segment lost 5 bases, leaving 4 bases of the junction unmatched. CDR3 sequence (DNA): TGTGCCAGCAGTACCGGACTAGCGGGAGTCGAGCAGTACTTC. Translated: CASSTGLAGVEQYF.

The chain joins TRBV19 to TRBJ2-7; possibly TRBD1 for D (5 bases). CDR1 is LNHDA and CDR2 is SQIVND in the germline V gene (reference sequence). Trimming shortened V by 6 bases and J by 2 bases, and 11 bases separated the two germline ends. The CDR3 is 13 amino acids. CDR3 nucleotide sequence: TGTGCCAGTAGAAATACAGGAACCTACGAGCAGTACTTC. It codes for CASRNTGTYEQYF.

The table lists this clone with a few counts. This sequence joins TRBV10-3 and TRBJ1-1; 10 bases are shared with TRBD1. CDR1 ENHRY and CDR2 SYGVKD come from the germline V gene. The CDR3 sequence is 16 residues long. The trim removed 0 bases at V and 4 bases at J, leaving 5 bases unmatched. This CDR3 reads CAISESRDRGVTEAFF. CDR3 sequence (DNA): TGTGCCATCAGTGAGTCCCGGGACAGGGGCGTCACTGAAGCTTTCTTT.